Below, 5 T cell receptor beta chains from the same sample are listed, as sequenced in a study of blood T cell repertoires in COVID-19. Here immunoSEQ multiplex PCR was the method, and the copy in TCRdb shows in-frame clones only, minus some. The sample holds 430,000 or so clones; nearly 90% are singletons and the top ten take 1.4% to 1.5%. The source material was PBMCs or T cells enriched from blood (not recorded which). These receptors were collected from a woman aged 18 to 35 who had been exposed to COVID-19.

This clone was seen a single time. This chain uses TRBV6-6 with TRBJ1-3; D ambiguous. CDR1 is MNHNY, CDR2 SVGAGI, per germline (reference sequence). V lost 0 bases, J lost 4 bases, and 10 bases lay in between. CDR3 length: 15 residues. The CDR3 DNA follows: TGTGCCAGCAGTTACTCGAACAGCCGAGGAAACACCATATATTTT. The encoded protein is CASSYSNSRGNTIYF.

Points on this clone: Other DNA sequences from this sample encode an identical CDR3 as well. This chain links TRBV30 with TRBJ1-6; no reliable D call. V dropped 5 bases and J dropped 0 bases, with 5 bases sitting between them. Germline-derived CDR1 and CDR2 are GTSNPN and SVGIG (reference sequence). This CDR3 has 13 amino acids. CDR3 in amino acids: CAWGSSYNSPLHF. CDR3 nucleotides: TGTGCCTGGGGTAGCTCCTATAATTCACCCCTCCACTTT.

The chain has TRBV27 and TRBJ2-2; weak D call: TRBD1 (6 bases). The CDR3 is 16 amino acids. CDR1 is MNHEY, CDR2 SMNVEV, per germline (reference sequence). Trimming pared 3 bases from V and 2 bases from J, leaving 13 bases between. CDR3 residues: CASSFDRTSNTGELFF. CDR3 in DNA: TGTGCCAGCAGTTTTGACAGGACCTCTAACACCGGGGAGCTGTTTTTT.

This clone has just a few counts. The chain couples TRBV4-2 to TRBJ1-5; the D gene is possibly TRBD1 (5 bases). CDR1 and CDR2 (germline): LGHNA, YNFKEQ. The CDR3 totals 19 residues. V dropped 1 base and J dropped 1 base, with 20 bases sitting between them. The CDR3 sequence: CASSQVGRGTQGSNQPQHF. CDR3 sequence (DNA): TGTGCCAGCAGCCAAGTGGGACGGGGGACCCAAGGGAGCAATCAGCCCCAGCATTTT.

In regard to this clone: One end of the junction fails to match germline, which may point to a read error. This chain joins TRBV6-1 and TRBJ2-4, with unresolved D. Germline lookup yields CDR1 MNHNS and CDR2 SASEGT. This CDR3 has 15 residues. Here the CDR3 reads CASSEAHGAQNIQYF. For the CDR3, the DNA is TGTGCCAGCAGTGAAGCGCATGGAGCCCAAAACATTCAGTACTTC.